The 22 T cell receptor beta chains below come from one sample, sequenced in a study of blood T cell repertoires in COVID-19. Some clones are missing from TCRdb's copy, which holds only in-frame ones; the method was immunoSEQ multiplex PCR. The sample holds about 370,000 clones; 85% to 90% are singletons and the top ten take more than 0.8%. The specimen sequenced was PBMCs or T cells enriched from blood (not recorded which). These receptors all come from a young man who had recovered from COVID-19.

The chain employs TRBV7-2 and TRBJ1-1, with D possibly matching TRBD1 (6 bases). V was trimmed by 5 bases and J by 2 bases, leaving 9 bases between them. The CDR3 totals 13 residues. Germline CDR1 and CDR2: SGHTA and FQGNSA. DNA for the CDR3: TGTGCCAGCAGCGGACAGAGAAACACTGAAGCTTTCTTT. It specifies CASSGQRNTEAFF.

The J gene is TRBJ1-6, the V gene TRBV19, with D possibly TRBD1 on 6 matching bases. The CDR3 is 15 amino acids. Germline CDR1 is LNHDA and CDR2 is SQIVND (reference sequence). V gave up 4 bases and J gave up 8 bases, with 15 bases separating them. DNA of the CDR3: TGTGCCAGTAGTAATCTTGCAGGGGTGGATTCACCCCTCCACTTT. Amino acids: CASSNLAGVDSPLHF. The entire variable domain, with the rest obtained from reference TRBV19 and TRBJ1-6, is as follows: DGGITQSPKYLFRKEGQNVTLSCEQNLNHDAMYWYRQDPGQGLRLIYYSQIVNDFQKGDIAEGYSVSREKKESFPLTVTSAQKNPTAFYLCASSNLAGVDSPLHFGNGTRLTVT.

V usage is TRBV28 and J usage is TRBJ1-6; D is unresolved. The germline V gene has CDR1 MDHEN and CDR2 SYDVKM. This CDR3 is 13 amino acids long. Trimming took 5 bases from V and 5 from J, leaving 7 bases between them. The DNA of the CDR3 is TGTGCCAGCAGTCAGTTGAATAATTCACCCCTCCACTTT. Residues: CASSQLNNSPLHF.

The chain carries TRBV7-2 and TRBJ2-1; D remains ambiguous. This CDR3 is 15 amino acids long. The ends were cut back, 1 base at V and 0 bases at J, with 7 bases in the middle. Germline lookup yields CDR1 SGHTA and CDR2 FQGNSA. The CDR3 bases are TGTGCCAGCAGCTTAGACAGAAGCTCCTACAATGAGCAGTTCTTC. This translates into CASSLDRSSYNEQFF.

This clone was detected only a few times. The chain has TRBV10-1 and TRBJ2-1; tentatively, D is TRBD1 (6 bases). CDR3 length equals 16 residues. V lost 6 bases to trimming and J lost 0 bases, with 15 bases between them. CDR1 WNHNN and CDR2 SYGVQD come from the germline V gene (reference sequence). The CDR3 here is CASSFLGADSYNEQFF. CDR3 sequence (DNA): TGCGCCAGCAGCTTCTTGGGGGCAGACTCCTACAATGAGCAGTTCTTC.

The chain recombines TRBV15 with TRBJ2-1, with 14 bases identical to TRBD2. V lost 0 bases to trimming and J lost 11 bases; unmatched junction nucleotides: 9. CDR1 is LNHNV and CDR2 is YYDKDF in the germline V gene (reference sequence). This CDR3 contains 17 residues. CDR3: CATSRDPGGLAGAKQFF. The CDR3 nucleotides read TGTGCCACCAGCAGAGATCCGGGGGGACTAGCGGGAGCCAAGCAGTTCTTC.

The J gene is TRBJ2-3, the V gene TRBV5-1, with D possibly being TRBD1 (6 bases). Looked up from germline, CDR1 is SGHRS and CDR2 is YFSETQ. This CDR3 comprises 16 residues. V gave up 0 bases and J gave up 5 bases, with 16 bases separating them. CDR3 in amino acids: CASSLAGALVKDTQYF. DNA of the CDR3: TGCGCCAGCAGCTTGGCAGGGGCCCTAGTGAAAGATACGCAGTATTTT.

The CDR3 DNA follows: TGTGCCAGTAGTATTTATGGGGACAGGGGCCAGAATGGCTACACCTTC. Protein: CASSIYGDRGQNGYTF. The rearrangement joins TRBV19 to TRBJ1-2; 10 positions agree with TRBD1. Unmatched junction bases numbered 10, after V lost 3 bases and J lost 6 bases. The CDR3 covers 16 residues. The V gene's germline CDR1 is LNHDA and CDR2 SQIVND (reference sequence).

The J gene is TRBJ1-4, the V gene TRBV3-1 (or the pseudogene TRBV3-2); D may be TRBD1 (6 bases). The germline V and J ends were trimmed by 4 bases and 8 bases, with 14 bases remaining between them. The CDR3 sequence is 14 residues long. The V gene's germline CDR1 is LGHDT and CDR2 YNNKEL (reference sequence). The chain's CDR3 is CASSPTGIGEKLFF. For the CDR3, the DNA is TGTGCCAGCAGCCCGACAGGTATCGGGGAAAAACTGTTTTTT.

This chain connects TRBV6-5 to TRBJ2-7; the match to TRBD2 covers 13 bases. The trim removed 5 bases at V and 5 bases at J, leaving 6 bases unmatched. The CDR3 length is 15 residues. Looked up from germline, CDR1 is MNHEY and CDR2 is SVGAGI. Here the CDR3 reads CASSPGTSGKHEQYF. In nucleotides, the CDR3 is TGTGCCAGCAGTCCCGGGACTAGCGGGAAACACGAGCAGTACTTC.

This rearrangement joins TRBV7-2 to TRBJ2-5, with 12 bases lining up with TRBD2. V trimming: 6 bases; J trimming: 4 bases; junction bases outside the gene matches: 12. Germline CDR1 reads SGHTA; CDR2 reads FQGNSA. This CDR3 has 17 amino acids. CDR3 sequence reads: CASSRWRLAGGGETQYF. CDR3 nucleotides: TGTGCCAGCAGTCGGTGGAGGCTAGCGGGAGGGGGAGAGACCCAGTACTTC.

This chain connects TRBV2 to TRBJ1-2; 8 nucleotides align to TRBD1. Per germline, CDR1 SNHLY and CDR2 FYNNEI. This CDR3 has 13 residues. V shed 4 bases and J 8 bases; nucleotides not matched to a gene: 6. CDR3 protein: CASSGDRQGGYTF. The CDR3 region has the DNA TGTGCCAGCAGTGGGGACAGGCAAGGAGGCTACACCTTC.

The CDR3 DNA reads as TGTGCCAGTAGCTTCCGGGGTAACACCTACAATGAGCAGTTCTTC. Translated: CASSFRGNTYNEQFF. The chain uses TRBV19 and TRBJ2-1; tentatively, D is TRBD2 (5 bases). Germline assignment: CDR1 LNHDA and CDR2 SQIVND (reference sequence). The CDR3 spans 15 residues. Trimming left V 6 bases short and J 2 bases short, with 14 bases between.

V is TRBV5-5 and J is TRBJ1-2, with TRBD1 as a possible D gene (6 bases). Germline lookup yields CDR1 SGHKS and CDR2 YYEKEE (reference sequence). Deletions cut 2 bases from V and 6 bases from J, with 17 bases between. This CDR3 contains 15 residues. CDR3 protein: CASSFRGALGDGYTF. DNA of the CDR3: TGTGCCAGCAGCTTTCGGGGGGCCCTGGGAGATGGCTACACCTTC.

The chain carries TRBV18 and TRBJ1-2; D call uncertain. Trimming shortened V by 3 bases and J by 5 bases, and 13 bases separated the two germline ends. CDR3 length: 14 residues. Germline V gene data show CDR1 as KGHSH and CDR2 as LQKENI. Here the CDR3 reads CASSPTGGEYGYTF. The CDR3 nucleotides read TGTGCCAGCTCACCGACGGGTGGAGAATATGGCTACACCTTC. Complete variable domain (other parts from reference TRBV18 and TRBJ1-2): NAGVMQNPRHLVRRRGQEARLRCSPMKGHSHVYWYRQLPEEGLKFMVYLQKENIIDESGMPKERFSAEFPKEGPSILRIQQVVRGDSAAYFCASSPTGGEYGYTFGSGTRLTVV.

As DNA, the CDR3 is TGTGCCAGTAGTAGGGACAGGGGGCTGAATGAAAAACTGTTTTTT. It encodes CASSRDRGLNEKLFF. The rearrangement joins TRBV19 to TRBJ1-4; 12 bases are a match to TRBD1. CDR3 length: 15 amino acids. The J segment lost 5 bases and the V segment lost 4 bases, leaving 2 bases of the junction unmatched. Per the germline V gene, CDR1 is LNHDA and CDR2 is SQIVND (reference sequence).

The chain links TRBV5-4 to TRBJ2-1; 10 bases are a match to TRBD2. CDR3 size: 15 residues. Germline lookup yields CDR1 SGHNT and CDR2 YYREEE (reference sequence). The V segment lost 4 bases and the J segment 5 bases; nucleotides outside the gene matches: 6. The CDR3, as DNA: TGTGCCAGCAGCCTAAGCGGGGGGGCGCACAATGAGCAGTTCTTC. Translated, it gives CASSLSGGAHNEQFF.

A few counts support this clone. The V call is TRBV18, the J call TRBJ2-1, with a weak D call TRBD1 (7 bases). The CDR3 consists of 15 residues. The V end was cut by 4 bases, the J end by 6 bases, with 16 bases between. Germline-derived CDR1 and CDR2 are KGHSH and LQKENI. The CDR3 region is CASSLNQGGGNEQFF. The CDR3 DNA is TGTGCCAGCTCACTGAACCAGGGGGGAGGCAATGAGCAGTTCTTC.

The chain recombines TRBV19 with TRBJ1-4; D is perhaps TRBD1 (5 bases). Deletions cut 3 bases from V and 7 bases from J, with 9 bases between. This CDR3 spans 13 amino acids. Germline V gene lookup returns CDR1 LNHDA and CDR2 SQIVND (reference sequence). CDR3 in DNA: TGTGCCAGTAGTATCCAGGGAATTGAAAAACTGTTTTTT. Protein sequence: CASSIQGIEKLFF. The full variable domain, completed using reference TRBV19 and TRBJ1-4, is DGGITQSPKYLFRKEGQNVTLSCEQNLNHDAMYWYRQDPGQGLRLIYYSQIVNDFQKGDIAEGYSVSREKKESFPLTVTSAQKNPTAFYLCASSIQGIEKLFFGSGTQLSVL.

This clone is a singleton in its sample. The J gene is TRBJ1-1, the V gene TRBV3-1 (or the pseudogene TRBV3-2); D gene uncertain. Germline CDR1 is LGHDT and CDR2 is YNNKEL (reference sequence). The V end was cut by 5 bases, the J end by 1 base, with 8 bases between. The CDR3 is made up of 13 amino acids. The CDR3, as DNA: TGTGCCAGCAGCTTACGGGGGAACACTGAAGCTTTCTTT. It specifies CASSLRGNTEAFF.

The chain uses TRBV28 and TRBJ1-4; 7 bases fit TRBD1. Trimming took 5 bases from V and 4 from J; bases not matched to a gene: 4. The CDR3 length is 14 residues. Germline CDR1 is MDHEN and CDR2 is SYDVKM. The CDR3 DNA is TGTGCCAGCAGTACGACAGGGAATAATGAAAAACTGTTTTTT. Translating it yields CASSTTGNNEKLFF.

V gene TRBV7-2 combines with J gene TRBJ2-3, with a weak D call TRBD2 (6 bases). Trimming left V 5 bases short and J 8 bases short, with 14 bases between. CDR3 length: 13 amino acids. The germline CDR1 and CDR2 sequences are SGHTA and FQGNSA. This CDR3 reads CASSPGGQGTQYF. The CDR3 region has the DNA TGTGCCAGCAGCCCAGGAGGGCAAGGTACGCAGTATTTT.